These 29 T cell receptor beta chains were all obtained from the same sample, sequenced in a study of blood T cell repertoires in COVID-19. This table comes from immunoSEQ multiplex PCR, and its TCRdb copy is limited to in-frame clones, with some not included. This sample has some 200,000 clones, with approximately 82% found just once. Sequenced material: peripheral blood. These receptors were obtained from a man between 45 and 60 years old with active or convalescent COVID-19.

This chain links TRBV6-2 or TRBV6-3 with TRBJ1-2, with 9 bases aligning to TRBD1. J was trimmed by 2 bases and V by 5 bases; bases with no gene match: 9. Germline lookup yields CDR1 MNHEY and CDR2 SVGEGT. The CDR3 length is 16 residues. The CDR3 DNA sequence: TGTGCCAGCAGTGACCGAACTGGGACAGGGAACTATGGCTACACCTTC. As protein: CASSDRTGTGNYGYTF.

This chain links TRBV7-9 with TRBJ2-3; unclear D gene. The length of the CDR3 is 13 residues. CDR1 is SEHNR and CDR2 is FQNEAQ in the germline V gene (reference sequence). V was pared by 4 bases and J by 6 bases, with 11 bases between. This CDR3 is CASSSPLPDTQYF. CDR3 coding DNA: TGTGCCAGCAGCTCACCCCTACCGGATACGCAGTATTTT.

This sequence joins TRBV5-1 and TRBJ2-3, with 9 bases aligning to TRBD1. Germline loops: CDR1 SGHRS, CDR2 YFSETQ. Trimming removed 4 bases from V and 5 bases from J; junction bases left unmatched: 8. CDR3 size: 15 residues. CDR3 sequence: CASSPNRGQGDTQYF. The CDR3 DNA reads as TGCGCCAGCAGCCCAAACAGGGGGCAAGGAGATACGCAGTATTTT.

The V call is TRBV7-9, the J call TRBJ1-2; 9 bases map to TRBD1. This CDR3 has 14 amino acids. J gave up 7 bases and V 3 bases, and 6 bases lay outside the gene matches. Germline V gives CDR1 SEHNR, CDR2 FQNEAQ (reference sequence). Here the CDR3 reads CASSFTGQGGGYTF. CDR3 in DNA: TGTGCCAGCAGCTTCACGGGACAGGGAGGTGGCTACACCTTC.

The rearrangement links TRBV10-3 to TRBJ1-3; TRBD1 agrees at 8 bases. The CDR3 is made up of 15 amino acids. Germline trimming cut 10 bases from V and 2 bases from J; bases unmatched to any gene: 10. CDR1 and CDR2 (germline): ENHRY, SYGVKD. CDR3 sequence (DNA): TGTGCCACCACCGGACAGGGATCAACTGGAAACACCATATATTTT. This sequence encodes CATTGQGSTGNTIYF.

This chain uses TRBV7-2 with TRBJ1-3; tentatively, D is TRBD1 (5 bases). V lost 5 bases to trimming and J lost 0 bases, with 14 bases between them. The CDR3 is 16 amino acids. Germline CDR1 reads SGHTA; CDR2 reads FQGNSA. Written as DNA, the CDR3 is TGTGCCAGCAGCACGAGACAGAAACCCTCTGGAAACACCATATATTTT. Residues: CASSTRQKPSGNTIYF.

The chain uses TRBV4-1 and TRBJ1-6; D is ambiguous. The CDR3 runs 14 residues. The V gene's germline CDR1 is MGHRA and CDR2 YSYEKL. V was trimmed by 4 bases and J by 7 bases, leaving 11 bases between them. The CDR3 DNA reads as TGCGCCAGCAGCCTACTCTCGCCGAATTCACCCCTCCACTTT. It is translated as CASSLLSPNSPLHF.

This clone occurred once. In the same sample, other DNA sequences code for this CDR3. This sequence joins TRBV18 and TRBJ2-5, with D possibly matching TRBD1 (6 bases). V was clipped by 4 bases and J by 3 bases, with 9 bases between them. This CDR3 contains 13 residues. Germline CDR1 and CDR2: KGHSH and LQKENI. This CDR3 reads CASSRAGEETQYF. The CDR3 bases are TGTGCCAGCTCACGGGCAGGGGAAGAGACCCAGTACTTC. The whole variable domain, remainder taken from reference TRBV18 and TRBJ2-5, is NAGVMQNPRHLVRRRGQEARLRCSPMKGHSHVYWYRQLPEEGLKFMVYLQKENIIDESGMPKERFSAEFPKEGPSILRIQQVVRGDSAAYFCASSRAGEETQYFGPGTRLLVL.

The rearrangement uses TRBV6-5 and TRBJ1-1; 9 bases line up with TRBD1. The CDR3 runs 13 residues. J gave up 8 bases and V 4 bases, and 5 bases lay outside the gene matches. Germline V gene lookup returns CDR1 MNHEY and CDR2 SVGAGI. The CDR3 protein is CASSSGTGFEAFF. CDR3 DNA sequence: TGTGCCAGCAGTTCGGGGACAGGGTTCGAAGCTTTCTTT.

The genes are TRBV9 and TRBJ1-1; D is possibly TRBD1 (6 bases). With 2 bases removed from V and 1 base from J, the gap between germline ends came to 18 bases. This CDR3 has 17 residues. Germline V gene lookup returns CDR1 SGDLS and CDR2 YYNGEE. DNA for the CDR3: TGTGCCAGCAGCGTCGATGTCCACAGGGTGGAGAACACTGAAGCTTTCTTT. It yields the protein CASSVDVHRVENTEAFF.

This clone was seen a single time. This sequence joins TRBV4-2 and TRBJ1-2; D is uncertain. The CDR3 runs to 15 residues. Germline V gene lookup returns CDR1 LGHNA and CDR2 YNFKEQ. Trimming left V 0 bases short and J 2 bases short, with 10 bases between. Here the CDR3 DNA reads TGTGCCAGCAGCCAAGAACCGGGAACAAACTATGGCTACACCTTC. Residues: CASSQEPGTNYGYTF.

The gene calls are TRBV25-1 and TRBJ1-2, with TRBD1 identical over 8 bases. The CDR3 runs to 14 residues. Germline V gene lookup returns CDR1 MGHDK and CDR2 SYGVNS. V shed 4 bases, J shed 8 bases, and the junction held 9 bases outside the gene matches. DNA for the CDR3: TGTGCCAGCAGTGGCCGCGGCAGGGGGCAAGGCTACACCTTC. It yields the protein CASSGRGRGQGYTF.

The CDR3 DNA sequence: TGTGCCAGCAGTCCCGCTGGGGAACTAGGCGAGCAGTACGTC. Residues: CASSPAGELGEQYV. The chain is built from TRBV27 and TRBJ2-7; a weak D match, TRBD2 (5 bases). This CDR3 has 14 amino acids. Germline CDR1 reads MNHEY; CDR2 reads SMNVEV (reference sequence). V was clipped by 5 bases and J by 6 bases, with 17 bases between them.

This chain joins TRBV7-9 and TRBJ2-7; 14 bases line up with TRBD2. Germline CDR1 SEHNR, CDR2 FQNEAQ (reference sequence). With V trimmed by 5 bases and J by 7 bases, 10 bases remained unmatched. This CDR3 is 16 amino acids long. CDR3 loop: CASSPGTSGSPQEQYF. CDR3 in DNA: TGTGCCAGCAGCCCCGGGACTAGCGGGAGCCCCCAGGAGCAGTACTTC.

The chain couples TRBV7-2 to TRBJ2-7, with 7 bases that match TRBD2. The junction had 4 bases not matched to a gene; V was cut back by 0 bases and J by 2 bases. The germline gives CDR1 SGHTA, CDR2 FQGNSA. The CDR3 is 15 residues long. The CDR3 is CASSLALAVTYEQYF. The CDR3 DNA is TGTGCCAGCAGCTTAGCTCTAGCGGTGACCTACGAGCAGTACTTC.

V gene TRBV15 combines with J gene TRBJ2-2; a weak D match, TRBD1 (6 bases). Per germline, CDR1 LNHNV and CDR2 YYDKDF (reference sequence). The V end was cut by 1 base, the J end by 1 base, with 7 bases between. This CDR3 has 15 amino acids. DNA of the CDR3: TGTGCCACCAGCAGAGGGGACATGAACACCGGGGAGCTGTTTTTT. This encodes CATSRGDMNTGELFF.

The V gene is TRBV18, the J gene TRBJ1-2, with TRBD1 as a possible D gene (5 bases). CDR1 is KGHSH and CDR2 is LQKENI in the germline V gene. V was shortened by 2 bases and J by 5 bases, with 9 bases between the two germline ends. CDR3 length: 13 residues. CDR3 residues: CASSPVREYGYTF. The CDR3 DNA follows: TGTGCCAGCTCACCAGTCAGGGAATATGGCTACACCTTC. Based on the CDR3 plus reference TRBV18 and TRBJ1-2, the full variable domain is NAGVMQNPRHLVRRRGQEARLRCSPMKGHSHVYWYRQLPEEGLKFMVYLQKENIIDESGMPKERFSAEFPKEGPSILRIQQVVRGDSAAYFCASSPVREYGYTFGSGTRLTVV.

The J gene is TRBJ1-2, the V gene TRBV7-9; D is unclear. Germline V gene data show CDR1 as SEHNR and CDR2 as FQNEAQ (reference sequence). The V end was cut by 5 bases, the J end by 0 bases, with 10 bases between. This CDR3 has 14 amino acids. The DNA for the CDR3 is TGTGCCAGCAGCCGGGTGGAAGCTAACTATGGCTACACCTTC. Protein product: CASSRVEANYGYTF.

The chain employs TRBV19 and TRBJ1-3; D is perhaps TRBD1 (6 bases). CDR3 size: 16 residues. V was pared by 5 bases and J by 4 bases, with 18 bases between. CDR1 LNHDA and CDR2 SQIVND come from the germline V gene (reference sequence). Written as DNA, the CDR3 is TGTGCCAGTAGTGTCACCGGGACACCATTCGGAAACACCATATATTTT. It encodes CASSVTGTPFGNTIYF. Full variable domain (rest looked up from reference TRBV19 and TRBJ1-3): DGGITQSPKYLFRKEGQNVTLSCEQNLNHDAMYWYRQDPGQGLRLIYYSQIVNDFQKGDIAEGYSVSREKKESFPLTVTSAQKNPTAFYLCASSVTGTPFGNTIYFGEGSWLTVV.

This rearrangement joins TRBV6-1 to TRBJ1-2; 7 positions match TRBD1. CDR1 is MNHNS, CDR2 SASEGT, per germline. Germline trimming cut 5 bases from V and 2 bases from J; bases unmatched to any gene: 2. The CDR3 extends over 13 amino acids. CDR3 DNA: TGTGCCAGCAGTTGGGACAGAAACTATGGCTACACCTTC. Amino acids: CASSWDRNYGYTF.

Here the CDR3 reads CASSPHLASNQPQHF. The CDR3, as DNA: TGCGCCAGCAGCCCCCATTTGGCTAGCAATCAGCCCCAGCATTTT. The genes are TRBV4-3 and TRBJ1-5; D is unresolved. This CDR3 has 15 amino acids. Trimming took 4 bases from V and 0 from J, leaving 10 bases between them. The germline CDR1 and CDR2 sequences are LGHNA and YSLEER.

This clone was observed many times. The chain uses TRBV7-6 and TRBJ2-1, with 10 bases lining up with TRBD2. CDR1 is SGHVS, CDR2 FNYEAQ, per germline. The CDR3 is made up of 15 amino acids. V lost 2 bases and J lost 6; bases outside the gene matches: 4. DNA for the CDR3: TGTGCCAGCAGCTTATGGGCTAGCGGGGGCAATGAGCAGTTCTTC. This sequence encodes CASSLWASGGNEQFF.

The chain couples TRBV10-3 to TRBJ2-5, with 12 bases aligning to TRBD2. Germline V gene lookup returns CDR1 ENHRY and CDR2 SYGVKD. This CDR3 has 18 residues. Unmatched junction bases numbered 12, after V lost 2 bases and J lost 5 bases. The CDR3 DNA sequence: TGTGCCATCAGTGAGGGGCTAGCGGGAGGGCCTTTAAGCGAGACCCAGTACTTC. It codes for CAISEGLAGGPLSETQYF.

The V and J genes are TRBV12-3 or TRBV12-4 and TRBJ2-1; 11 bases line up with TRBD1. Germline trimming cut 5 bases from V and 10 bases from J; bases unmatched to any gene: 1. The CDR3 has 12 amino acids. The CDR3 nucleotides are TGTGCCAGCAGTAGGGACAGGGGGGAGCAGTTCTTC. It encodes CASSRDRGEQFF.

The chain has TRBV9 and TRBJ2-5; 10 positions agree with TRBD1. Trimming removed 2 bases from V and 2 bases from J; junction bases left unmatched: 3. Germline V gives CDR1 SGDLS, CDR2 YYNGEE. The CDR3 is made up of 15 amino acids. The chain's CDR3 is CASSVGQGGQETQYF. CDR3 nucleotide sequence: TGTGCCAGCAGCGTTGGACAGGGGGGGCAAGAGACCCAGTACTTC.

The chain uses TRBV28 and TRBJ2-7; 10 bases match TRBD2. After removal of 4 bases from V and 0 bases from J, the junction contained 15 bases not matched to a gene. Germline lookup yields CDR1 MDHEN and CDR2 SYDVKM. The CDR3 length is 19 residues. The CDR3 region is CASSSPGGAGGRSSYEQYF. The CDR3 DNA reads as TGTGCCAGCAGTTCCCCAGGGGGAGCGGGAGGGCGGAGCTCCTACGAGCAGTACTTC.

The chain employs TRBV6-2 or TRBV6-3 and TRBJ2-1; D is possibly TRBD1 (5 bases). The CDR3 spans 13 residues. Trimming cost V 6 bases and J 9 bases, with 15 bases left between them. Germline CDR1 reads MNHEY; CDR2 reads SVGEGT. This chain's CDR3 is CASSRPPRGEQFF. The DNA for the CDR3 is TGTGCCAGCAGCCGGCCCCCTAGGGGTGAGCAGTTCTTC.

Only a few counts were recorded for this clone. The chain carries TRBV11-3 and TRBJ1-5, with 7 nucleotides matching TRBD1. Germline CDR1 and CDR2: SGHNT and YENEEA. CDR3 length: 15 residues. V gave up 7 bases and J gave up 6 bases; unmatched junction bases: 12. The CDR3 protein is CASIYRQGVVQPQHF. DNA of the CDR3: TGTGCCAGCATCTACAGACAGGGTGTGGTTCAGCCCCAGCATTTT.

This clone was seen a few times. The chain couples TRBV4-3 to TRBJ2-7; D perhaps matches TRBD1 (6 bases). The germline V and J ends were trimmed by 0 bases and 2 bases, with 14 bases remaining between them. The CDR3 extends over 16 amino acids. CDR1 is LGHNA and CDR2 is YSLEER in the germline V gene. The CDR3 DNA is TGCGCCAGCAGCCAAGAGACCGGGACACCGGCCTACGAGCAGTACTTC. Amino acid sequence: CASSQETGTPAYEQYF.